This T cell receptor beta chain is drawn from a study of post-analysis software for immune sequencing data. Prepared TCR beta cDNA libraries contained unique molecular identifiers. Between roughly 1 and 10 million T cells gave rise to 500,000 to 650,000 cDNA molecules. TCRdb used MiXCR to reprocess the PCR reads, holding one entry per CDR3 protein. Found here are a few hundred thousand distinct CDR3 sequences, around 34% of them singletons; the top ten hold approximately 5.4%. Findings and limits, study-wide: Included in a set of roughly five TRBV segments more frequent in patients than controls were TRBV5-6, TRBV5-1 and TRBV20-1.

The CDR3 spans 14 residues. The V gene's germline CDR1 is SGHTA and CDR2 FQGTGA. With 2 bases clipped from V and 7 bases from J, the junction kept 5 bases outside the gene matches. This clonotype was found once. Its antigen is not identified. The receptor was isolated from a girl aged 2 to 17 with multiple sclerosis. The sample comprised blood. The chain links TRBV7-3 to TRBJ2-4, with 7 bases fitting TRBD1. The CDR3 nucleotides read TGTGCCAGCAGCTTATCAGGGGGAAGGAACATTCAGTACTTC. It codes for CASSLSGGRNIQYF.